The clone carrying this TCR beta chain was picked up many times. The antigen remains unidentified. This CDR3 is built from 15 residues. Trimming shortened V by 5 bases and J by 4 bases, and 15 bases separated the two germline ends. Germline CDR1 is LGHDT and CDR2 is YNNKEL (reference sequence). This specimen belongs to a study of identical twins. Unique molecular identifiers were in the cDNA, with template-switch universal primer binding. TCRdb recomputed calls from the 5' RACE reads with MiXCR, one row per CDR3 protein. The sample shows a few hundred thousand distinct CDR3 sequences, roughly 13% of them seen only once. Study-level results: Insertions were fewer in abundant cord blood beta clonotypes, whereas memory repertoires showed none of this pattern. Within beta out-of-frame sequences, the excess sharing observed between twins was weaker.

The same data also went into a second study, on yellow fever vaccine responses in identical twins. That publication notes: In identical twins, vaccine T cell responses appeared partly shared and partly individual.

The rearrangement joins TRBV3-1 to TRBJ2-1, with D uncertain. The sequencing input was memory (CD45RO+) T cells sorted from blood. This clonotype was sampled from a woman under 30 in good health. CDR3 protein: CASSSDGLGYNEQFF. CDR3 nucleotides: TGTGCCAGCAGCTCGGACGGCCTCGGGTACAATGAGCAGTTCTTC.